These 10 T cell receptor beta chains were sequenced from one sample in a study of blood T cell repertoires in COVID-19. The protocol was immunoSEQ multiplex PCR, while the TCRdb copy is restricted to in-frame clones and leaves out a portion. Here the sample spans about 120,000 clones, roughly 88% being singletons. Material for sequencing was peripheral blood. These receptors were obtained from a middle-aged man with acute or convalescent COVID-19.

The chain is built from TRBV19 and TRBJ2-3; 7 nucleotides align to TRBD2. V gave up 1 base and J gave up 2 bases; unmatched junction bases: 3. Germline CDR1 is LNHDA and CDR2 is SQIVND (reference sequence). The CDR3 has 15 residues. The CDR3 DNA reads TGTGCCAGTAGTATAGGGCGGGAGTTCACAGATACGCAGTATTTT. It translates to CASSIGREFTDTQYF.

The genes are TRBV28 and TRBJ2-7; 7 bases match TRBD2. The junction had 12 bases not matched to a gene; V was cut back by 8 bases and J by 5 bases. Per the germline V gene, CDR1 is MDHEN and CDR2 is SYDVKM. CDR3 size: 14 residues. The CDR3 loop reads CASGPGGKIHEQYF. CDR3 nucleotides: TGTGCCAGCGGTCCCGGGGGGAAGATCCACGAGCAGTACTTC.

This chain links TRBV9 with TRBJ1-3, with D perhaps matching TRBD1 (6 bases). Germline loops: CDR1 SGDLS, CDR2 YYNGEE. The CDR3 is 16 amino acids. The V and J ends lost 0 bases and 0 bases respectively, with 10 bases between them. CDR3 amino acids: CASSVGQVNSGNTIYF. In DNA form, the CDR3 reads TGTGCCAGCAGCGTAGGACAGGTAAACTCTGGAAACACCATATATTTT.

The chain links TRBV19 to TRBJ2-3; 11 nucleotides line up with TRBD2. CDR1 is LNHDA, CDR2 SQIVND, per germline (reference sequence). With 6 bases clipped from V and 4 bases from J, the junction kept 6 bases outside the gene matches. The CDR3 consists of 15 residues. The CDR3 coding sequence is TGTGCCAGTAGCTTACTAGCGGGAGAACCAGATACGCAGTATTTT. Protein: CASSLLAGEPDTQYF.

CDR3 bases: TGTGCCAGCAGCTTGGACAGGGCCTCTAATGAAAAACTGTTTTTT. Translating gives CASSLDRASNEKLFF. The chain has TRBV5-4 and TRBJ1-4; possibly TRBD1 for D (6 bases). This CDR3 contains 15 residues. The germline V gene encodes CDR1 SGHNT and CDR2 YYREEE (reference sequence). Deletions cut 0 bases from V and 3 bases from J, with 9 bases between. Using reference TRBV5-4 and TRBJ1-4 for the parts outside the CDR3, the full variable domain is ETGVTQSPTHLIKTRGQQVTLRCSSQSGHNTVSWYQQALGQGPQFIFQYYREEENGRGNFPPRFSGLQFPNYSSELNVNALELDDSALYLCASSLDRASNEKLFFGSGTQLSVL.

This clone was detected only a few times. This chain uses TRBV7-8 with TRBJ1-6; TRBD1 matches 10 bases. The CDR3 spans 15 residues. J gave up 7 bases and V 3 bases, and 3 bases lay outside the gene matches. Germline CDR1 reads SGHVS; CDR2 reads FQNEAQ. CDR3 sequence: CASSFGQGGNSPLHF. The CDR3, as DNA: TGTGCCAGCAGCTTTGGACAGGGGGGAAATTCACCCCTCCACTTT.

The chain carries TRBV12-2 and TRBJ2-7; TRBD1 is taken as the D call from the table, unchecked against the DNA. TRBV12-2 is labeled a pseudogene. The CDR3 runs to 17 residues. For the CDR3, the DNA is TGTGCAAGTCGCTTAGCCCAGTTCGTAGGGGCCGGATGCGAGCAGTACTTC. Protein: CASRLAQFVGAGCEQYF.

V is TRBV29-1 and J is TRBJ2-1, with D tentatively TRBD1 (7 bases). This CDR3 is 14 amino acids long. The V end was cut by 5 bases, the J end by 12 bases, with 23 bases between. Germline V gene sequence: CDR1 SQVTM, CDR2 ANQGSEA. CDR3: CSVRKASGGGGQFF. DNA of the CDR3: TGCAGCGTTCGAAAAGCTTCAGGGGGAGGTGGGCAGTTCTTC.

On this clone itself: The sample holds other DNA sequences that translate to the same CDR3. The V and J genes are TRBV6-5 and TRBJ1-4, with D tentatively TRBD1 (6 bases). The V gene's germline CDR1 is MNHEY and CDR2 SVGAGI. Trimming removed 7 bases from V and 0 bases from J, with 9 bases in between. The CDR3 is made up of 14 amino acids. This chain's CDR3 is CASTRTATNEKLFF. In nucleotides, the CDR3 is TGTGCCAGCACCCGGACAGCAACTAATGAAAAACTGTTTTTT.

This sequence joins TRBV18 and TRBJ2-7; 7 bases are a match to TRBD2. Per germline, CDR1 KGHSH and CDR2 LQKENI. V lost 7 bases and J lost 1; bases outside the gene matches: 4. The CDR3 contains 13 residues. CDR3 nucleotide sequence: TGTGCCAGCTTCCTTAGCGGGTCCTACGAGCAGTACTTC. Translating gives CASFLSGSYEQYF.